Each of the 7 T cell receptor beta chains below was sequenced from the same sample in a study of blood T cell repertoires in COVID-19. The assay was immunoSEQ multiplex PCR, and TCRdb's table has in-frame clones only and misses some. The data contain a few hundred thousand clones, 80% to 90% of them singletons. The sequencing sample was made of peripheral blood. The receptors derive from a man younger than 40 with acute or convalescent COVID-19.

The rearrangement uses TRBV29-1 and TRBJ2-5; D uncertain. V lost 8 bases, J lost 1 base, and 8 bases lay in between. The germline CDR1 and CDR2 sequences are SQVTM and ANQGSEA. The CDR3 contains 11 residues. The CDR3 reads CSPLIQETQYF. CDR3 DNA sequence: TGCAGCCCACTCATCCAAGAGACCCAGTACTTC.

V and J are TRBV5-1 and TRBJ2-5, with TRBD2 matching 7 bases. V lost 5 bases and J lost 1; bases outside the gene matches: 5. Germline V gene sequence: CDR1 SGHRS, CDR2 YFSETQ. This CDR3 has 14 residues. CDR3 region: CASSMGGGQETQYF. Written as DNA, the CDR3 is TGCGCCAGCAGTATGGGCGGGGGCCAAGAGACCCAGTACTTC.

J is TRBJ2-1 and V is TRBV28, with TRBD2 matching 7 bases. From germline, CDR1 is MDHEN and CDR2 SYDVKM. The J segment lost 5 bases and the V segment lost 6 bases, leaving 10 bases of the junction unmatched. The CDR3 runs 15 residues. CDR3 sequence (DNA): TGTGCCAGCAGCCTAACCGGACTAGGTAACAATGAGCAGTTCTTC. This gives the protein CASSLTGLGNNEQFF.

This sequence joins TRBV6-6 and TRBJ1-1; D unclear. Germline assignment: CDR1 MNHNY and CDR2 SVGAGI (reference sequence). V lost 6 bases and J 2 bases, leaving 10 bases between the germline ends. The CDR3 is 13 amino acids. The CDR3 DNA is TGTGCCAGCAGACCCTTCGGTAACACTGAAGCTTTCTTT. Translating gives CASRPFGNTEAFF.

The rearrangement links TRBV12-5 to TRBJ1-1, with no clear D. The germline V gene encodes CDR1 LGHNT and CDR2 FRNRAP. Trimming stripped 4 bases from V and 5 bases from J, with 17 bases between. The CDR3 covers 15 residues. The CDR3 bases are TGTGCTAGTGGTTCTCAGCCGGGAAGTGCGACTGAAGCTTTCTTT. Translation: CASGSQPGSATEAFF. Full variable domain (missing parts from reference TRBV12-5 and TRBJ1-1): DARVTQTPRHKVTEMGQEVTMRCQPILGHNTVFWYRQTMMQGLELLAYFRNRAPLDDSGMPKDRFSAEMPDATLATLKIQPSEPRDSAVYFCASGSQPGSATEAFFGQGTRLTVV.

The chain combines TRBV28 with TRBJ1-4, with a tentative D call TRBD1 (6 bases). With 5 bases removed from V and 0 bases from J, the gap between germline ends came to 10 bases. CDR3 length equals 15 residues. Germline CDR1 and CDR2: MDHEN and SYDVKM. CDR3 sequence: CASSPRTATNEKLFF. The CDR3 nucleotides are TGTGCCAGCAGTCCCCGGACAGCAACTAATGAAAAACTGTTTTTT.

J is TRBJ1-2 and V is TRBV7-3, with D hard to call. V was trimmed by 5 bases and J by 0 bases, leaving 10 bases between them. Germline values: CDR1 SGHTA, CDR2 FQGTGA. This CDR3 is 14 amino acids long. The CDR3 DNA reads TGTGCCAGCAGCCCCTTTGGAGCTAACTATGGCTACACCTTC. Its protein product is CASSPFGANYGYTF.